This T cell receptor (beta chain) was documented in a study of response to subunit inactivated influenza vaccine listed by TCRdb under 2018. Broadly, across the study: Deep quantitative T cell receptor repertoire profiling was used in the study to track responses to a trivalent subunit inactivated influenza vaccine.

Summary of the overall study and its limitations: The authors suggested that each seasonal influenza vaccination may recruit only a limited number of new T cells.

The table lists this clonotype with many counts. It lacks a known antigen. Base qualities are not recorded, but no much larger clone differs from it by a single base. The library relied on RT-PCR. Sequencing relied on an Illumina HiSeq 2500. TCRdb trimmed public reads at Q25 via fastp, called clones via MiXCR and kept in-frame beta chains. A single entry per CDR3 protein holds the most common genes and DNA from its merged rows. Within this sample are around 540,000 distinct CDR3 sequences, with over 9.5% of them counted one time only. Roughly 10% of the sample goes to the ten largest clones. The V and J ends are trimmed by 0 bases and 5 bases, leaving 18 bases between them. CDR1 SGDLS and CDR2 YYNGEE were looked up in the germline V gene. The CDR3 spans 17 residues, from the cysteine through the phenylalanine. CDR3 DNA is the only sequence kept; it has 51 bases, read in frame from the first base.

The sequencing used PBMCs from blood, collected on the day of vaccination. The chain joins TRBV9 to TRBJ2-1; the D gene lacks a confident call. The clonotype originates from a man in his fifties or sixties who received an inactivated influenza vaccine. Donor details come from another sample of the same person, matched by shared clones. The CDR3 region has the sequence CASSVGWALPRNNEQFF. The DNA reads TGTGCCAGCAGCGTAGGATGGGCTTTGCCCAGGAACAATGAGCAGTTCTTC.